The source of this T cell receptor (beta chain) is a study of technical replicates of blood from a few donors (dated by TCRdb to between 2016 and 2019). Libraries were built with the immunoSEQ multiplex PCR assay. As stored in TCRdb, this immuneACCESS dataset retains in-frame rearrangements with V and J assigned. A fraction of the clones does not appear; measured against another copy, unresolved V genes explain less than half of the discrepancy, and the remainder lacks a known reason. The sample table contains about 76,000 clones; only one count was recorded for 90% to 95% of them. The ten biggest clones cover around 0.26% of the sample. About this clone itself: Its binding antigen is unknown. No base quality information exists; no much larger clone differs at one position.

From the germline V gene, CDR1 is MNHNS and CDR2 is SASEGT. V loses 6 bases of germline sequence and J loses 5 bases, and the interval between the two ends is 7 bases. From the cysteine through the phenylalanine, the CDR3 covers 11 amino acids. Only the CDR3 DNA is retained, 33 bases long and in frame from the first base. Sequencing was performed on T cells isolated from PBMCs. This receptor was taken from a human donor in good health. The chain joins TRBV6-1 to TRBJ1-2; tentative D gene TRBD1, with 5 bases matching. The nucleotides are TGTGCCAGCAGCCGACAGTATGGCTACACCTTC. This translates into CASSRQYGYTF.